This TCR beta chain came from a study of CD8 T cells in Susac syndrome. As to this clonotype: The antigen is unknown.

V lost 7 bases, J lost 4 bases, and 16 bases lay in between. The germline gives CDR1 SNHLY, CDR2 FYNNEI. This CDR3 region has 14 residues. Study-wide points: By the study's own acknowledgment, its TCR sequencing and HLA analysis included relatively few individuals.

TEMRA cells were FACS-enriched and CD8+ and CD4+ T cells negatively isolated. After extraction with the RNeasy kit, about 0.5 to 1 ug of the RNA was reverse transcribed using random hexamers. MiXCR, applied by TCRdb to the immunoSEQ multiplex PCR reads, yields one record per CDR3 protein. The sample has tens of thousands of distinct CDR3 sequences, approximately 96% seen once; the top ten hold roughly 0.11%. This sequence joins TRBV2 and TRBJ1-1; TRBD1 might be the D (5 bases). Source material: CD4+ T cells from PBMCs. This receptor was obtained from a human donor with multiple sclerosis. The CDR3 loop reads CASKKEGRSTEAFF. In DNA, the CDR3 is TGTGCCAGCAAGAAGGAGGGGCGAAGCACTGAAGCTTTCTTT. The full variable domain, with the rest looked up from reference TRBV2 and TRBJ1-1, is EPEVTQTPSHQVTQMGQEVILRCVPISNHLYFYWYRQILGQKVEFLVSFYNNEISEKSEIFDDQFSVERPDGSNFTLKIRSTKLEDSAMYFCASKKEGRSTEAFFGQGTRLTVV.